This T cell receptor beta chain was captured by sequencing in a study of blood T cell repertoires in COVID-19. Whole-study context: The analysed material was cDNA or gDNA that came from T cells, B-cell-depleted T cells, or PBMCs.

The study recruited people aged about 18 to 95 years across 20 to 30 US areas. Participant-reported clinical history was the basis for cohort assignment. V was pared by 0 bases and J by 4 bases, with 11 bases of the junction left unmatched. The CDR3 covers 17 residues. The germline gives CDR1 SGHNT, CDR2 YYREEE (reference sequence). Source study methods: Cell counts per sample came from amplifying reference gene primers. The assay was immunoSEQ multiplex PCR, and TCRdb's table has in-frame clones only and misses some. D and trimming come from the DNA, and the V and J calls and clone size come from that table. The data contain about 200,000 clones, roughly 80% of them singletons.

This chain links TRBV5-4 with TRBJ1-2; TRBD1 agrees at 8 bases. Specimen: PBMCs or T cells enriched from blood (not recorded which). The clonotype originates from a man aged 35 to 55 who had recovered from COVID-19. The CDR3 DNA is TGTGCCAGCAGCTTGGAGGGGATCAGGGGGCAAGGCTATGGCTACACCTTC. Translating it yields CASSLEGIRGQGYGYTF.